Each of the 15 T cell receptor beta chains below was sequenced from the same sample in a study of blood T cell repertoires in COVID-19. Clones were sequenced by immunoSEQ multiplex PCR, and TCRdb holds only the in-frame ones, with some missing. The top ten hold roughly 7.7% of the sample, which has about 57,000 clones, about four fifths seen once. Sequenced: peripheral blood. The receptors were sampled from a woman of 80 years or more with acute or convalescent COVID-19.

This rearrangement joins TRBV18 to TRBJ2-7; TRBD2 matches at 7 bases. Trimming removed 1 base from V and 7 bases from J; junction bases left unmatched: 7. CDR3 length: 14 residues. In germline, CDR1 is KGHSH, CDR2 LQKENI. The CDR3, as DNA: TGTGCCAGCTCACCACTGTCCAGGGAGGGGGAGCAGTACTTC. Translation gives CASSPLSREGEQYF.

The chain couples TRBV5-1 to TRBJ1-4; 10 bases are a match to TRBD1. The germline V gene encodes CDR1 SGHRS and CDR2 YFSETQ. The CDR3 consists of 14 residues. J gave up 5 bases and V 4 bases, and 2 bases lay outside the gene matches. The chain's CDR3 is CASSRGQGNEKLFF. DNA for the CDR3: TGCGCCAGCAGCAGGGGACAGGGGAATGAAAAACTGTTTTTT.

The chain links TRBV3-1 (or the pseudogene TRBV3-2) to TRBJ2-7, with D maybe TRBD1 (5 bases). The CDR3 contains 15 residues. Germline CDR1 LGHDT, CDR2 YNNKEL (reference sequence). Trimming pared 0 bases from V and 2 bases from J, leaving 11 bases between. The CDR3 here is CASSQDQAGPYEQYF. CDR3 in DNA: TGTGCCAGCAGCCAAGATCAGGCAGGGCCCTACGAGCAGTACTTC.

The chain recombines TRBV5-1 with TRBJ2-2; tentatively, D is TRBD2 (6 bases). CDR1 is SGHRS, CDR2 YFSETQ, per germline. The CDR3 sequence is 14 residues long. The V and J ends lost 5 bases and 4 bases respectively, with 12 bases between them. In DNA form, the CDR3 reads TGCGCCAGCAGAGAGGAGGGCAGCACCGGGGAGCTGTTTTTT. Its protein is CASREEGSTGELFF.

The chain couples TRBV6-5 to TRBJ1-2; 7 bases align to TRBD1. The CDR3 covers 15 residues. The germline CDR1 and CDR2 sequences are MNHEY and SVGAGI. V was clipped by 6 bases and J by 7 bases; unmatched bases: 14. CDR3 coding DNA: TGTGCCAGCAGACAAACAGGGGAACGAACTGGTGGCTACACCTTC. This codes for CASRQTGERTGGYTF.

The rearrangement uses TRBV27 and TRBJ2-7; 9 nucleotides align to TRBD2. The germline V gene has CDR1 MNHEY and CDR2 SMNVEV (reference sequence). The junction had 7 bases not matched to a gene; V was cut back by 3 bases and J by 4 bases. The length of the CDR3 is 15 residues. The CDR3 DNA reads as TGTGCCAGCAGTTTGCGTAGCGGGAGAAAGTACGAGCAGTACTTC. It yields the protein CASSLRSGRKYEQYF.

CDR3 bases: TGTGCCAGCAGCGTCGGACTAGCGGGAGCGGAGAATGAGCAGTTCTTC. Its translation is CASSVGLAGAENEQFF. V is TRBV9 and J is TRBJ2-1, with TRBD2 matching 13 bases. J gave up 7 bases and V 2 bases, and 6 bases lay outside the gene matches. The germline V gene encodes CDR1 SGDLS and CDR2 YYNGEE. CDR3 length equals 16 residues.

Only one count was recorded for this clone. The genes are TRBV29-1 and TRBJ1-6; 7 positions match TRBD1. CDR1 and CDR2 (germline): SQVTM, ANQGSEA. Trimming removed 6 bases from V and 8 bases from J; junction bases left unmatched: 7. This CDR3 is built from 13 residues. CDR3 coding DNA: TGCAGCGTCGCAGACAGGGTGGATTCACCCCTCCACTTT. It specifies CSVADRVDSPLHF.

Only one count was recorded for this clone. The rearrangement joins TRBV28 to TRBJ2-7; D unclear. Germline loops: CDR1 MDHEN, CDR2 SYDVKM. The CDR3 is 12 residues long. V lost 2 bases and J lost 6, with 8 bases in between. This CDR3 reads CASSLRGAEQYF. CDR3 in DNA: TGTGCCAGCAGTTTACGAGGTGCCGAGCAGTACTTC.

CDR3 loop: CASRPLGDWDGYTF. CDR3 sequence (DNA): TGTGCCAGCAGACCCCTCGGAGACTGGGATGGCTACACCTTC. The chain couples TRBV6-6 to TRBJ1-2; D not resolved. The length of the CDR3 is 14 residues. Trimming took 6 bases from V and 6 from J, leaving 17 bases between them. Germline V gives CDR1 MNHNY, CDR2 SVGAGI (reference sequence).

The V gene is TRBV4-1, the J gene TRBJ2-5; 11 nucleotides match TRBD2. The CDR3 spans 18 residues. Trimming at V came to 0 bases and at J to 2 bases, leaving 8 bases not matched to a gene. Germline V gives CDR1 MGHRA, CDR2 YSYEKL. As DNA, the CDR3 is TGCGCCAGCAGCCAAGATCGACTAGCGGGGCCCCATCAAGAGACCCAGTACTTC. Translated, it gives CASSQDRLAGPHQETQYF.

This rearrangement joins TRBV5-4 to TRBJ1-6; 7 positions match TRBD1. Germline loops: CDR1 SGHNT, CDR2 YYREEE (reference sequence). With V trimmed by 0 bases and J by 0 bases, 9 bases remained unmatched. The CDR3 is made up of 19 amino acids. The CDR3 spells CASSLAETGFSSYNSPLHF. CDR3 DNA sequence: TGTGCCAGCAGCTTGGCGGAGACAGGGTTCAGCTCCTATAATTCACCCCTCCACTTT.

Notes on this clone: Germline and junction disagree at one end, which may indicate a read error. The chain has TRBV5-1 and TRBJ1-3, with D possibly TRBD1 on 5 matching bases. This CDR3 has 16 residues. CDR1 is SGHRS, CDR2 YFSETQ, per germline. The CDR3 region is CASRLGGQGSGNTIYF. In DNA, the CDR3 is TGCGCCAGCAGGTTGGGAGGTCAGGGCTCTGGAAACACCATATATTTT.

This clone was counted between two and nine times. The chain uses TRBV27 and TRBJ1-4; TRBD1 is a possible D gene (5 bases). Between the trimmed V and J ends, which lost 3 bases and 3 bases, there was a span of 11 bases. Looked up from germline, CDR1 is MNHEY and CDR2 is SMNVEV (reference sequence). This CDR3 has 15 amino acids. CDR3 bases: TGTGCCAGCAGTTTGGGGGGGAAGGCTAATGAAAAACTGTTTTTT. Protein product: CASSLGGKANEKLFF.

The V and J genes are TRBV18 and TRBJ2-5; perhaps TRBD2 as D (7 bases). The CDR3 spans 17 residues. Per germline, CDR1 KGHSH and CDR2 LQKENI. V lost 0 bases to trimming and J lost 2 bases, with 16 bases between them. CDR3 bases: TGTGCCAGCTCACCACCGGTAGGGGGGGACCATCAAGAGACCCAGTACTTC. It is translated as CASSPPVGGDHQETQYF.